This T cell receptor beta chain was identified during a study of shared clonotypes between healthy human individuals. The CDR3 has 13 amino acids. The germline V gene encodes CDR1 LNHNV and CDR2 YYDKDF (reference sequence). The V end lost 0 bases, the J end lost 6 bases, and 7 bases lay between the germline ends. The data were produced by immunoSEQ multiplex PCR, yet TCRdb's version contains in-frame clones alone and is incomplete. In the table there are a few hundred thousand clones, less than 80% of which are singletons. This clone was seen more than once but under ten times. The chain combines TRBV15 with TRBJ2-3, with a tentative D call TRBD2 (6 bases). This sequence originates from a woman in her thirties or forties in good health. Some clones in this sample may be carry-over from other donors' samples. Sequencing was performed on PBMCs. The CDR3 region is CATSRDRGDTQYF. The CDR3 nucleotides read TGTGCCACCAGCAGAGATCGGGGGGATACGCAGTATTTT.